The T cell receptor (beta chain) described here comes from a study of blood T cell repertoires in COVID-19 (dated by TCRdb to 2019 to 2021). Study-level background: Samples from collaborators originated in the United States, Italy and Spain and spanned both the acute and convalescent phases of COVID-19. The prospective study material was composed of cDNA or gDNA derived from T cells, B-cell-depleted T cells, or PBMCs. Subjects who had been exposed to COVID-19, were actively infected with it, or had recovered from it provided the deeply sampled blood TCRbeta repertoires that made up the dataset. Where available, HLA class I and class II types were taken from metadata supplied by the sample provider and were not determined by assay-based typing. A freely available public database, intended as a resource for researchers studying the immune response to SARS-CoV-2, is where the repertoires were released. Samples came from the ongoing ImmuneRACE study (first 160 participants) plus 1,254 subjects from 6 global collaborators. A de-identified subject ID, COVID-19 status, age in years and sex were almost always included in the sample metadata. The paper's findings and limits, for the study overall: The quantity of clinical and demographic metadata differed by source and by participant and was supplied without curation.

TCRbeta CDR3 regions were amplified from genomic DNA using the immunoSEQ Assay, a bias-controlled multiplex PCR. As for how the authors treated the data: Within the assay, amplification of reference gene primers was used to estimate how many nucleated cells each sample contained. To quantify the absolute abundance of each unique TCRbeta CDR3 rearrangement, sequence reads were collapsed and filtered. For each sample, productive Simpson clonality was calculated by taking the square root of Simpson's diversity index across productive rearrangements. TCRdb stores this immuneACCESS table with in-frame sequences only. Part of the clones is absent; in the studies checked, under half of the shortfall reflects unresolved V genes, and no reason is known for the rest. The D gene and trimming were derived from the DNA, and the V and J assignments and clone size from that table. The sample yields 250,000 to 350,000 clones; roughly 87% were counted once. The leading ten clones occupy approximately 9% of the sample.

With respect to this clone: Its antigen remains undetermined. It has no much larger one-base neighbor in the sample; base qualities were not kept.

Participants in the prospective study were aged about 18 to 89 years, lived in 20 to 25 United States geographic areas, and enrolled through a virtual design. In the prospective study, cohorts were assigned on the basis of participant-reported clinical history obtained from a screening survey and a study questionnaire. Recovered participants in ImmuneRACE Cohort 3 were defined as having two consecutive negative NP/OP PCR tests, clearance from a healthcare professional, or resolution of symptoms. Each participant in the prospective study had whole blood, serum and a nasopharyngeal or oropharyngeal swab collected by mobile phlebotomists. Prospective study participants could optionally give additional blood draws and questionnaires over a 2-month period. Prospective study blood samples were shipped either frozen or at room temperature before DNA extraction. The CDR3, from cysteine to phenylalanine, totals 15 residues. Left in the record is the CDR3 DNA by itself, 45 bases read in frame from the first base. CDR1 and CDR2, looked up from the germline V gene, are MNHEY and SVGAGI. Deletion took 6 bases off V and 9 bases off J, with a span of 23 bases between the germline ends.

This sequence uses TRBV6-5 and TRBJ2-5; the D gene identity is not certain. Sequencing used PBMCs or T cells enriched from blood (not recorded which). This clonotype originated in a woman aged 18-29 years who had recovered from COVID-19. The sequenced DNA: TGTGCCAGCAGGAAGCAGACCGCGGCTCCCCTCGCCCAGTACTTC. This is translated as CASRKQTAAPLAQYF.